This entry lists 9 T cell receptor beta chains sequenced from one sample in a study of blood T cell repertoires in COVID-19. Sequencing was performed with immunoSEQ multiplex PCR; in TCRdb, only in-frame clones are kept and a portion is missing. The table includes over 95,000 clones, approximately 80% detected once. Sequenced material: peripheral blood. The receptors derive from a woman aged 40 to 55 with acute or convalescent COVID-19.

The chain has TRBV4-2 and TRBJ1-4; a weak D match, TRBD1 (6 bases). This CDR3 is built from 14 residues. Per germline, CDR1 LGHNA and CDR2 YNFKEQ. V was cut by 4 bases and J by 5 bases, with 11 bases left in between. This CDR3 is CASSRNRANEKLFF. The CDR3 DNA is TGTGCCAGCAGCCGAAACAGGGCGAATGAAAAACTGTTTTTT.

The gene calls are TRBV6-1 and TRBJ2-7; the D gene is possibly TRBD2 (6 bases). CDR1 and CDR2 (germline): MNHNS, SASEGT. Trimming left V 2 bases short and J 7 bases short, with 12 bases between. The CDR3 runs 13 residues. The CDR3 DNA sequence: TGTGCCAGCAGTGAACTAGCGTACGGGGAGCAGTACTTC. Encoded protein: CASSELAYGEQYF.

The CDR3 DNA reads TGCAGCGTTGCCCTTAGCGGGCAGGGGTCCTACGAGCAGTACTTC. Encoded protein: CSVALSGQGSYEQYF. This chain joins TRBV29-1 and TRBJ2-7; D is perhaps TRBD2 (7 bases). The CDR3 runs to 15 residues. Trimming pared 4 bases from V and 1 base from J, leaving 17 bases between. Per the germline V gene, CDR1 is SQVTM and CDR2 is ANQGSEA.

Written as DNA, the CDR3 is TGCGCCAGCAGCCAAGCCCGGGGGGCCTACTACGAGCAGTACTTC. Translating gives CASSQARGAYYEQYF. This chain links TRBV4-3 with TRBJ2-7; TRBD2 might be the D (7 bases). Between the trimmed V and J ends, which lost 1 base and 3 bases, there was a span of 13 bases. From germline, CDR1 is LGHNA and CDR2 YSLEER. This CDR3 is 15 amino acids long.

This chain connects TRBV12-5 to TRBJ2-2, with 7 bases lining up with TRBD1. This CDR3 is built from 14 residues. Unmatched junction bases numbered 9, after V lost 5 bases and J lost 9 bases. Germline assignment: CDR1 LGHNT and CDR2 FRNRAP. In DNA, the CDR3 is TGTGCTAGTGGTCGACAGGGATTTTCCCGGGAGCTGTTTTTT. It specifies CASGRQGFSRELFF.

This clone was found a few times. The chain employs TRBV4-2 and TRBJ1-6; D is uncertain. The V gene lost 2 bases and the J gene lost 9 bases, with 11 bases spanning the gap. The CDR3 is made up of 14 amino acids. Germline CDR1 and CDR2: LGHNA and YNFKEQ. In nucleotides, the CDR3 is TGTGCCAGCAGCCAACTACTGACTCTTTCACCCCTCCACTTT. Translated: CASSQLLTLSPLHF.

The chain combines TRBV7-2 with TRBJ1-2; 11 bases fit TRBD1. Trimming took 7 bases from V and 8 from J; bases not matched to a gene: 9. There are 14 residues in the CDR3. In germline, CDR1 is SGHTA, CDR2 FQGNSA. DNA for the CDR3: TGTGCCAGCACCGGACAGGGGGCTGGGTGGGGCTACACCTTC. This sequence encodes CASTGQGAGWGYTF.

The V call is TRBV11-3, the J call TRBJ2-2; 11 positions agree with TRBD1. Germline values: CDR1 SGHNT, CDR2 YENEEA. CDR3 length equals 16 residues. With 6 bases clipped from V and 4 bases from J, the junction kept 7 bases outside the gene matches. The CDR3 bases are TGTGCCAGCAGTCGAGCGGGACAGGGGGGCACCGGGGAGCTGTTTTTT. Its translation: CASSRAGQGGTGELFF. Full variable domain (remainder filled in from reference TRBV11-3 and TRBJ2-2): EAGVVQSPRYKIIEKKQPVAFWCNPISGHNTLYWYLQNLGQGPELLIRYENEEAVDDSQLPKDRFSAERLKGVDSTLKIQPAELGDSAVYLCASSRAGQGGTGELFFGEGSRLTVL.

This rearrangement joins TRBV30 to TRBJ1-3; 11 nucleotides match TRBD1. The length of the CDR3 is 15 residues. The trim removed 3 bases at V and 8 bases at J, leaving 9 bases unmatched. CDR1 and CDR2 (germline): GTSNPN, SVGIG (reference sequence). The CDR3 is CAWRIGQGAADTIYF. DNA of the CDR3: TGTGCCTGGAGAATAGGACAGGGGGCTGCGGACACCATATATTTT. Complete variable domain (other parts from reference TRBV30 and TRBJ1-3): SQTIHQWPATLVQPVGSPLSLECTVEGTSNPNLYWYRQAAGRGLQLLFYSVGIGQISSEVPQNLSASRPQDRQFILSSKKLLLSDSGFYLCAWRIGQGAADTIYFGEGSWLTVV.